The subject of this entry is one TCR beta chain. This specimen comes from a study of CD8 T cells in Susac syndrome. The authors reverse transcribed about 0.5 to 1 ug RNA with random hexamers. Each CDR3 protein gets one entry after TCRdb re-called the immunoSEQ multiplex PCR reads with MiXCR. Of about 300,000 distinct CDR3 sequences in the sample, 65% to 90% were seen once. The authors sequenced TCR beta from blood CD8+ and CD4+ T cells. TEMRA cells underwent FACS enrichment and CD8+ and CD4+ T cells underwent negative isolation. J lost 3 bases, V lost 8 bases, and 1 base had no gene match. Germline assignment: CDR1 PRHDT and CDR2 FYEKMQ (reference sequence). This CDR3 comprises 14 residues.

The chain recombines TRBV13 with TRBJ2-2, with TRBD2 identical over 12 bases. Sequenced input: CD8+ T cells from PBMCs. The TCR sequence derives from a human donor with multiple sclerosis. The CDR3 protein is CASRLAGDTGELFF. DNA for the CDR3: TGTGCCAGCCGACTAGCGGGAGACACCGGGGAGCTGTTTTTT.